This T cell receptor beta chain was obtained from a study of OX40 agonist ivuxolimab in advanced cancers. Germline CDR1 is LGHNA and CDR2 is YSLEER. V lost 4 bases and J 4 bases, leaving 26 bases between the germline ends. This CDR3 region has 19 residues. Autoimmune disease history or systemic immunosuppression barred patients. Blood samples were obtained at baseline, cycle 4 day 1, and cycle 7 day 1. Here immunoSEQ multiplex PCR was the method, and the copy in TCRdb shows in-frame clones only, minus some. This sample yields under 85,000 clones, of which 90% to 95% are seen a single time; approximately 10% belongs to the top ten.

This chain links TRBV4-3 with TRBJ2-1; tentatively, D is TRBD1 (7 bases). Specimen: CD4+ or CD8+ T cells sorted from blood, collected in a trial of the OX40 agonist ivuxolimab. The TCR sequence derives from an adult with an advanced solid tumor such as melanoma, head and neck, liver or kidney cancer. The CDR3 DNA sequence: TGCGCCAGCAGCCTTCAAGACAGGGCAAATAGCGGACCGTACAATGAGCAGTTCTTC. Its protein is CASSLQDRANSGPYNEQFF.